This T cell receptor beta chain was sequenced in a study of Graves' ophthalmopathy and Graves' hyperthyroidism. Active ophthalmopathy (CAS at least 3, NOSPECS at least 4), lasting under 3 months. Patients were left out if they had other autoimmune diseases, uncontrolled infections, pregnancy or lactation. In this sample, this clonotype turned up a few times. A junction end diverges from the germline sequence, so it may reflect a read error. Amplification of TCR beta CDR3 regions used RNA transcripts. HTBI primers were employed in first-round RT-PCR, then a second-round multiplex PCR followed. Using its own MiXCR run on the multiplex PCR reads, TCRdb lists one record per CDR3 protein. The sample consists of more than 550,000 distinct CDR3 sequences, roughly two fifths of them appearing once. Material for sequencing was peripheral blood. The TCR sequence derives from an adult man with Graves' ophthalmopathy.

In DNA form, the CDR3 reads TGTGCCAGCAGTGAAGCGCTGTTGGCGGGAGGCTACGAGCAGTACTTC. This gives the protein CASSEALLAGGYEQYF. The V and J genes are TRBV10-3 and TRBJ2-7; 8 bases map to TRBD2. Germline V CDR1 and CDR2: ENHRY, SYGVKD. CDR3 length: 16 residues.